The rows below give T cell receptor beta chains drawn from one sample of a study of OX40 agonist ivuxolimab in advanced cancers. Only in-frame clones appear in the TCRdb table, and some are missing; sequencing was by immunoSEQ multiplex PCR. The table records 75,000 to 80,000 clones, 81% of them present only once. The material sequenced was CD4+ or CD8+ T cells sorted from blood, taken in a trial of the OX40 agonist ivuxolimab. These receptors all stem from an adult with an advanced solid tumor such as melanoma, head and neck, liver or kidney cancer. The CDR3 runs from the conserved cysteine through the conserved F or W. A D gene is named only where the DNA matches it firmly. Size values are once, few and many counts, or a class for expanded clones, and some rows have none.

>TRBJ2-7|NA|few|11|TRBV7-6
TGTGCCAGCAGCTACCAATCCGAGCAGTACTTC
CASSYQSEQYF
>TRBJ2-6|TRBD1|NA|15|TRBV2
TGTGCCAGCAGTTTTACAGGGGGTAGCGCCAACGTCCTGACTTTC
CASSFTGGSANVLTF
>TRBJ2-2|NA|NA|13|TRBV10-2
TGCGCCGGTTATCCCCCGGAGGTCGGGGAGCTGTTTTTT
CAGYPPEVGELFF
>TRBJ2-7|TRBD2|few|15|TRBV30
TGTGCCTGGAGTTCTAAGGGACTAGCGGGAGGTGAGCAGTACTTC
CAWSSKGLAGGEQYF
>TRBJ2-2|TRBD2|NA|14|TRBV7-3
TGTGCCAGCAGCTTACTAGCGGACCCCGGGGAGCTGTTTTTT
CASSLLADPGELFF
>TRBJ2-7|TRBD1|NA|16|TRBV27
TGTGCCAGCAGTTTATCCCCCGGGACAGAAACCCGCGAGCAGTACTTC
CASSLSPGTETREQYF
>TRBJ1-1|NA|NA|12|TRBV19
TGTGCCAGTTGGGGGGTGGGCACTGAAGCTTTCTTT
CASWGVGTEAFF
>TRBJ2-2|NA|medium-sized|15|TRBV6-1
TGTGCCAGCAGTGAAGCAGGCGGGGTCCCCGGGGAGCTGTTTTTT
CASSEAGGVPGELFF
>TRBJ1-5|NA|NA|16|TRBV27
TGTGCCAGCAGCCGACTTACCGGGACACAGAATCAGCCCCAGCATTTT
CASSRLTGTQNQPQHF
>TRBJ2-7|NA|once|12|TRBV7-9
TGTGCCAGCAGCTTAGTGGGTTACGAGCAGTACTTC
CASSLVGYEQYF
>TRBJ2-7|TRBD1|NA|13|TRBV6-1
TGTGCCAGCGGATTGACAGGGGCGGGCGAGCAGTACTTC
CASGLTGAGEQYF
>TRBJ2-1|TRBD1|NA|16|TRBV5-6
TGTGCCAGCAGCTCCTACGACAGGGGCTCCTACAATGAGCAGTTCTTC
CASSSYDRGSYNEQFF
>TRBJ1-1|NA|NA|15|TRBV11-2
TGTGCCAGCAGCCCCCCGGGCTTTCCGAACACTGAAGCTTTCTTT
CASSPPGFPNTEAFF
>TRBJ2-1|TRBD1|NA|16|TRBV7-9
TGTGCCAGCAGCCCAACCGTGGGACAGAGAAACAATGAGCAGTTCTTC
CASSPTVGQRNNEQFF
>TRBJ2-2|NA|once|13|TRBV7-8
TGTGCCAGCAGCTTACAAACCACCGGGGAGCTGTTTTTT
CASSLQTTGELFF
>TRBJ2-3|TRBD2|NA|15|TRBV27
TGTGCCAGCCAGATTCTAGCGGGGGGTACAGATACGCAGTATTTT
CASQILAGGTDTQYF
>TRBJ2-1|NA|NA|13|TRBV11-3
TGTGCCAGCAGCTTAGACAGGGGAGCGGAGCAGTTCTTC
CASSLDRGAEQFF
>TRBJ1-3|NA|few|16|TRBV2
TGTGCCAGCAGTGAAGCGAGAGCTATCGGGGGAAACACCATATATTTT
CASSEARAIGGNTIYF
>TRBJ2-7|TRBD2|NA|18|TRBV4-2
TGTGCCAGCAGCTTGGCTTCTGGCGGGAGGGCCTTCTTCTCCGAGCAGTACTTC
CASSLASGGRAFFSEQYF
>TRBJ2-7|NA|NA|13|TRBV11-3
TGTGCCAGCAGCTTACGCCAGACCGCCGAGCAGTACTTC
CASSLRQTAEQYF
>TRBJ1-3|NA|NA|13|TRBV19
TGTGTCGGAGCAGGGAACTCTGGAAACACCATATATTTT
CVGAGNSGNTIYF
>TRBJ1-6|NA|NA|14|TRBV6-5
TGTGCCAGCGCCCGTGTTTTCTATAATTCACCCCTCCACTTT
CASARVFYNSPLHF
>TRBJ1-1|NA|NA|13|TRBV5-8
TGTGCCAGCAGCCCTTTGAGGAACACTGAAGCTTTCTTT
CASSPLRNTEAFF
>TRBJ1-5|NA|NA|11|TRBV27
TGTGCCAGCAGTCCTTCCCGGGCCCAGCATTTT
CASSPSRAQHF
>TRBJ1-1|NA|NA|14|TRBV11-2
TGTGCCAGCAGCTTAGTCGGGGGAGGGACTGAAGCTTTCTTT
CASSLVGGGTEAFF
>TRBJ2-7|NA|NA|12|TRBV5-4
TGTGCCAGCAGCATACAGGGTTACGAGCAGTACTTC
CASSIQGYEQYF
>TRBJ2-5|NA|NA|11|TRBV20-1
TGCAGTCGACAATGGGGAGAGACCCAGTACTTC
CSRQWGETQYF
>TRBJ2-7|NA|NA|17|TRBV10-3
TGTGCCATCAGTGAGTCCGGGGGCCAGGGTAGGGCCTACGAGCAGTACTTC
CAISESGGQGRAYEQYF
>TRBJ2-6|TRBD1|NA|15|TRBV6-1
TGTGCCAGCAGCACAGGGGGCTCTGGGGCCAACGTCCTGACTTTC
CASSTGGSGANVLTF
>TRBJ2-1|TRBD2|NA|16|TRBV2
TGTGCCAGCAAAAAGGGACTAGCGGGGGGCTACAATGAGCAGTTCTTC
CASKKGLAGGYNEQFF
>TRBJ2-3|TRBD2|NA|18|TRBV4-1
TGCGCCAGCAGCCAAGGAGGGCTAGCGGACCCTAGCACAGATACGCAGTATTTT
CASSQGGLADPSTDTQYF
>TRBJ1-5|NA|NA|15|TRBV6-6
TGTGCCAGCAGTTACTACGTGGGTCCCAATCAGCCCCAGCATTTT
CASSYYVGPNQPQHF
>TRBJ2-1|NA|NA|14|TRBV7-9
TGTGCCAGCACCAGTAGCGGAAATAACAATGAGCAGTTCTTC
CASTSSGNNNEQFF
>TRBJ2-5|TRBD2|NA|14|TRBV6-7
TGTGCCAGCCACCAGGCGGGGGGGGAAGAGACCCAGTACTTC
CASHQAGGEETQYF
>TRBJ2-3|TRBD1|NA|13|TRBV7-9
TGTGCCAGCAGCTCCCTGACAGGGTCAACGCAGTATTTT
CASSSLTGSTQYF